This T cell receptor beta chain comes out of a study of Ad26.COV2.S vaccination and SARS-CoV-2 variants. The study, taken as a whole, reports: The breadth of spike-specific CD8+ and CD4+ T cell responses after vaccination was reportedly substantial. Higher spike-specific TCR breadth was found in vaccine recipients than in placebo recipients.

As to treatment: approximately 18 received Ad26.COV2.S at low or high dose, single or two shots; several received placebo; per-sample allocation not given. At day 63 after the first vaccine or placebo injection, samples were drawn. Repertoires were generated with immunoSEQ multiplex PCR, while TCRdb's copy carries only in-frame clones and drops some. The sample includes a few hundred thousand clones, approximately 90% of them seen just once. The CDR3 totals 13 residues. V lost 5 bases to trimming and J lost 4 bases, with 12 bases between them. Germline CDR1 is MNHEY and CDR2 is SMNVEV (reference sequence). This clone appeared a single time. Its antigen remains unidentified.

The V gene is TRBV27, the J gene TRBJ2-7; D is uncertain. This clonotype originated in a person aged 18 to 65 who received the Ad26.COV2.S COVID-19 vaccine or a placebo. The source was peripheral blood, collected in a trial of Ad26.COV2.S vaccine versus placebo. CDR3 residues: CASSPNTGYEQYF. CDR3 DNA sequence: TGTGCCAGCAGTCCCAATACTGGGTACGAGCAGTACTTC.